Shown below are 12 T cell receptor beta chains from a single sample sequenced in a study of cytomegalovirus exposure and HLA in healthy donors. Produced via immunoSEQ multiplex PCR; TCRdb's table is partial and in-frame only. The sample includes approximately 220,000 clones, approximately 87% of them seen just once. Sequenced material: PBMCs. These receptors all come from a man aged 18 to 29 in good health and CMV-seronegative.

The chain links TRBV28 to TRBJ1-5, with 7 bases lining up with TRBD1. V lost 5 bases and J lost 1; bases outside the gene matches: 2. CDR3 size: 14 residues. Germline CDR1 MDHEN, CDR2 SYDVKM. CDR3 residues: CASSAGGSNQPQHF. The CDR3 DNA reads as TGTGCCAGCAGTGCAGGGGGGAGCAATCAGCCCCAGCATTTT.

The genes are TRBV25-1 and TRBJ1-5, with D tentatively TRBD1 (5 bases). CDR1 and CDR2 from the germline V gene are MGHDK and SYGVNS. The CDR3 has 13 residues. Between the trimmed V and J ends, which lost 8 bases and 3 bases, there was a span of 11 bases. The CDR3 nucleotides are TGTGCCAGCGACAGTCCCCTCAATCAGCCCCAGCATTTT. This encodes CASDSPLNQPQHF.

This chain joins TRBV6-1 and TRBJ2-3, with 12 positions matching TRBD2. The CDR3 runs 15 residues. V shed 7 bases, J shed 4 bases, and the junction held 6 bases outside the gene matches. Germline-derived CDR1 and CDR2 are MNHNS and SASEGT. The DNA of the CDR3 is TGTGCCAGCACTAGCGGGGGGGCCGAATCAGATACGCAGTATTTT. Its translation is CASTSGGAESDTQYF.

In its sample, this clone was seen once. The DNA of the CDR3 is TGTGCCAGCAAACCTCGGACTAGCGGGAGCCATGAGCAGTTCTTC. Protein: CASKPRTSGSHEQFF. This chain links TRBV6-7 with TRBJ2-1; 13 bases align to TRBD2. TRBV6-7 belongs to the ORF category, with a function that is uncertain. V trimming: 7 bases; J trimming: 8 bases; junction bases outside the gene matches: 8. The CDR3 runs to 15 residues.

The rearrangement uses TRBV5-8 and TRBJ1-1, with D maybe TRBD1 (6 bases). In germline, CDR1 is SGHTS, CDR2 YDEGEE. Trimming left V 3 bases short and J 8 bases short, with 20 bases between. The length of the CDR3 is 15 residues. This CDR3 reads CASSYSLTGGQEAFF. The CDR3 DNA follows: TGTGCCAGCAGCTATTCCCTTACGGGAGGACAGGAAGCTTTCTTT.

The chain recombines TRBV15 with TRBJ1-1, with D tentatively TRBD1 (5 bases). Germline values: CDR1 LNHNV, CDR2 YYDKDF (reference sequence). With 7 bases removed from V and 1 base from J, the gap between germline ends came to 16 bases. This CDR3 is built from 15 residues. The chain's CDR3 is CATKGFVAGNTEAFF. For the CDR3, the DNA is TGTGCCACCAAGGGGTTTGTAGCAGGGAACACTGAAGCTTTCTTT.

The CDR3 coding sequence is TGTGCCAGCAGCCTGGGACACGAAGAGCAGTTCTTC. The encoded protein is CASSLGHEEQFF. The V gene is TRBV2, the J gene TRBJ2-1, with D maybe TRBD1 (6 bases). Trimming shortened V by 6 bases and J by 10 bases, and 13 bases separated the two germline ends. CDR1 SNHLY and CDR2 FYNNEI come from the germline V gene. The CDR3 is made up of 12 amino acids.

The rearrangement joins TRBV2 to TRBJ2-1; D is ambiguous. With 7 bases removed from V and 4 bases from J, the gap between germline ends came to 14 bases. CDR1 and CDR2 from the germline V gene are SNHLY and FYNNEI. This CDR3 region has 14 residues. The CDR3: CASKPPQKYNEQFF. The CDR3 DNA follows: TGTGCCAGCAAACCTCCACAGAAATACAATGAGCAGTTCTTC.

The CDR3 DNA is TGTGCCAGCAGCTCCCCCAGACAGACCACAGGGGGCTACACCTTC. It encodes CASSSPRQTTGGYTF. V usage is TRBV13 and J usage is TRBJ1-2; D may be TRBD1 (6 bases). With 4 bases removed from V and 8 bases from J, the gap between germline ends came to 20 bases. CDR3 size: 15 residues. Looked up from germline, CDR1 is PRHDT and CDR2 is FYEKMQ (reference sequence).

This chain uses TRBV5-1 with TRBJ2-5, with a weak D call TRBD2 (6 bases). V gave up 7 bases and J gave up 5 bases, with 18 bases separating them. The CDR3 contains 14 residues. Germline assignment: CDR1 SGHRS and CDR2 YFSETQ. The CDR3 loop is CASLSGRSGETQYF. CDR3 DNA sequence: TGCGCCAGCCTCTCAGGGAGGTCGGGCGAGACCCAGTACTTC.

The V and J genes are TRBV11-2 and TRBJ1-1; 7 nucleotides match TRBD1. CDR3 length equals 14 residues. Germline values: CDR1 SGHAT, CDR2 FQNNGV. V trimming: 0 bases; J trimming: 11 bases; junction bases outside the gene matches: 9. The CDR3 reads CASSLDRGNVNAFF. For the CDR3, the DNA is TGTGCCAGCAGCTTAGACAGGGGGAACGTTAACGCTTTCTTT.

This clone was detected once. The chain combines TRBV4-2 with TRBJ2-6; 7 nucleotides line up with TRBD1. The CDR3 covers 15 residues. Germline CDR1 and CDR2: LGHNA and YNFKEQ. The J segment lost 2 bases and the V segment lost 4 bases, leaving 2 bases of the junction unmatched. The CDR3 is CASSLDRAGANVLTF. The CDR3 DNA reads TGTGCCAGCAGCCTAGACAGGGCTGGGGCCAACGTCCTGACTTTC.